The rows below give T cell receptor beta chains drawn from one sample of a study of T-cell memory formation after mild COVID-19. TCRdb processed the 5' RACE reads anew with MiXCR; each CDR3 protein has one entry. This table holds some 600,000 distinct CDR3 sequences, approximately 15% found once. Sequencing used PBMCs or a T cell subset sorted from them (not recorded which). These receptors were collected from an adult woman who had mild COVID-19 (a few samples of this study predate the infection). Cell type and time point are not known. Each CDR3 is given with its conserved first and last residue. D genes are given only for firm matches. Only part of the rows carry a size: once, few, many, or a class if the clone is expanded.

size: .; length: 17; D: .; J: TRBJ1-1; V: TRBV7-2; CDR3: CASSLDAAALMNTEAFF; DNA: TGTGCCAGCAGCTTAGATGCTGCAGCCCTCATGAACACTGAAGCTTTCTTT
size: .; length: 15; D: TRBD1; J: TRBJ1-4; V: TRBV20-1; CDR3: CSARLQDREGGKLFF; DNA: TGCAGTGCTAGACTTCAGGACAGGGAGGGCGGAAAACTGTTTTTT
size: many; length: 15; D: TRBD2; J: TRBJ2-7; V: TRBV20-1; CDR3: CSVTRLAGNLYEQYF; DNA: TGCAGTGTTACAAGACTAGCGGGGAATCTGTACGAGCAGTACTTC
size: .; length: 15; D: TRBD2; J: TRBJ2-7; V: TRBV25-1; CDR3: CASRGASGGNYEQYF; DNA: TGTGCCAGCAGGGGTGCTAGCGGGGGGAACTACGAGCAGTACTTC
size: .; length: 18; D: TRBD2; J: TRBJ2-7; V: TRBV3-1; CDR3: CASSQDFPSGGTPGEQYF; DNA: TGTGCCAGCAGCCAAGATTTCCCTAGCGGGGGCACACCCGGCGAGCAGTACTTC
size: few; length: 14; D: .; J: TRBJ1-6; V: TRBV29-1; CDR3: CSVAVGNYNSPLHF; DNA: TGCAGCGTTGCTGTGGGCAACTATAATTCACCCCTCCACTTT
size: few; length: 15; D: .; J: TRBJ1-3; V: TRBV6-5; CDR3: CASSSQGGSGNTIYF; DNA: TGTGCCAGCAGTTCCCAAGGGGGCTCTGGAAACACCATATATTTT
size: .; length: 16; D: .; J: TRBJ1-1; V: TRBV7-9; CDR3: CASSLDWARGNTEAFF; DNA: TGTGCCAGCAGCTTAGATTGGGCCAGGGGGAACACTGAAGCTTTCTTT
size: few; length: 15; D: .; J: TRBJ2-3; V: TRBV7-6; CDR3: CASSLDSWSTDTQYF; DNA: TGTGCCAGCAGCCTGGACTCCTGGAGCACAGATACGCAGTATTTT
size: .; length: 13; D: .; J: TRBJ2-7; V: TRBV12-5; CDR3: CASGLHRAYEQYF; DNA: TGTGCTAGTGGTTTGCACAGGGCCTACGAGCAGTACTTC
size: .; length: 17; D: .; J: TRBJ2-1; V: TRBV7-2; CDR3: CASSLASGTSSYNEQFF; DNA: TGTGCCAGCAGCTTAGCCTCCGGGACTTCATCTTACAATGAGCAGTTCTTC
size: .; length: 15; D: .; J: TRBJ1-5; V: TRBV12-3/TRBV12-4; CDR3: CASRGRDGGNQPQHF; DNA: TGTGCCAGCAGGGGAAGGGACGGGGGCAATCAGCCCCAGCATTTT
size: .; length: 16; D: .; J: TRBJ2-3; V: TRBV20-1; CDR3: CSARDPSKERADTQYF; DNA: TGCAGTGCTAGAGATCCCTCCAAGGAAAGGGCAGATACGCAGTATTTT
size: .; length: 16; D: .; J: TRBJ2-2; V: TRBV7-8; CDR3: CASSSGTGLQAGELFF; DNA: TGTGCCAGCAGCTCCGGTACGGGACTCCAGGCCGGGGAGCTGTTTTTT
size: many; length: 13; D: .; J: TRBJ2-5; V: TRBV5-1; CDR3: CASSLGGQETQYF; DNA: TGCGCCAGCAGCTTGGGCGGTCAAGAGACCCAGTACTTC
size: once; length: 14; D: .; J: TRBJ2-5; V: TRBV7-3; CDR3: CASSPSSPTETQYF; DNA: TGTGCCAGCAGCCCTTCATCCCCTACGGAGACCCAGTACTTC
size: few; length: 19; D: TRBD2; J: TRBJ2-7; V: TRBV12-3/TRBV12-4; CDR3: CASSLVVLAGGPNHYEQYF; DNA: TGTGCCAGCAGTTTAGTGGTACTAGCGGGAGGGCCTAACCACTACGAGCAGTACTTC
size: few; length: 15; D: TRBD1; J: TRBJ1-1; V: TRBV6-2/TRBV6-3; CDR3: CASRTRDRAKTEAFF; DNA: TGTGCCAGCAGGACTAGGGACAGGGCGAAAACTGAAGCTTTCTTT
size: .; length: 16; D: TRBD2; J: TRBJ2-1; V: TRBV7-3; CDR3: CASSSNGRLAGNEQFF; DNA: TGTGCCAGCAGCTCAAACGGCAGACTAGCGGGTAATGAGCAGTTCTTC
size: few; length: 11; D: .; J: TRBJ2-1; V: TRBV29-1; CDR3: CSVEVLRGQFF; DNA: TGCAGCGTTGAAGTCTTAAGGGGGCAGTTCTTC
size: few; length: 12; D: TRBD2; J: TRBJ2-1; V: TRBV7-2; CDR3: CASGSGSNEQFF; DNA: TGTGCCAGCGGGAGCGGGAGCAATGAGCAGTTCTTC
size: few; length: 14; D: .; J: TRBJ1-2; V: TRBV4-1; CDR3: CASSQRREIRGYTF; DNA: TGCGCCAGCAGCCAAAGGAGGGAGATTCGGGGCTACACCTTC
size: few; length: 17; D: .; J: TRBJ1-4; V: TRBV7-9; CDR3: CASSLSVQGPVDEKLFF; DNA: TGTGCCAGCAGCTTAAGTGTGCAGGGACCAGTCGATGAAAAACTGTTTTTT
size: few; length: 16; D: TRBD1; J: TRBJ2-2; V: TRBV3-1; CDR3: CASSHDRGRGTGELFF; DNA: TGTGCCAGCAGCCATGACAGGGGGCGCGGCACCGGGGAGCTGTTTTTT
size: .; length: 17; D: TRBD2; J: TRBJ2-5; V: TRBV20-1; CDR3: CSARAAGLAGYSETQYF; DNA: TGCAGTGCTAGAGCCGCCGGACTAGCGGGTTATTCAGAGACCCAGTACTTC
size: .; length: 17; D: TRBD2; J: TRBJ2-3; V: TRBV24-1; CDR3: CATSDLSLAGFEDTQYF; DNA: TGTGCCACCAGTGATTTGAGCCTAGCGGGGTTCGAAGATACGCAGTATTTT
size: .; length: 14; D: TRBD2; J: TRBJ2-1; V: TRBV10-3; CDR3: CATARVGTSAEQFF; DNA: TGTGCCACCGCCCGCGTCGGGACTAGCGCTGAGCAGTTCTTC
size: .; length: 11; D: .; J: TRBJ1-2; V: TRBV29-1; CDR3: CSVEKDDGYTF; DNA: TGCAGCGTTGAAAAGGACGACGGCTACACCTTC
size: .; length: 17; D: TRBD1; J: TRBJ1-1; V: TRBV5-1; CDR3: CASSSPFMDRDHTEAFF; DNA: TGCGCCAGCAGCTCCCCTTTCATGGACAGGGACCACACTGAAGCTTTCTTT
size: .; length: 13; D: .; J: TRBJ2-1; V: TRBV6-5; CDR3: CASSYYLEDEQFF; DNA: TGTGCCAGCAGTTATTACTTGGAGGATGAGCAGTTCTTC
size: few; length: 15; D: .; J: TRBJ2-1; V: TRBV20-1; CDR3: CSARDFGTPVNEQFF; DNA: TGCAGTGCTAGAGATTTCGGGACTCCCGTTAATGAGCAGTTCTTC
size: .; length: 15; D: TRBD1; J: TRBJ2-5; V: TRBV27; CDR3: CASSPTGLLQETQYF; DNA: TGTGCCAGCAGTCCGACAGGGCTCCTCCAAGAGACCCAGTACTTC
size: few; length: 14; D: TRBD2; J: TRBJ2-7; V: TRBV12-3/TRBV12-4; CDR3: CASSLTGRANEQYF; DNA: TGTGCCAGCAGTTTGACCGGGAGGGCCAACGAGCAGTACTTC
size: few; length: 16; D: TRBD2; J: TRBJ2-1; V: TRBV5-1; CDR3: CASSFVLSSGYNEQFF; DNA: TGCGCCAGCAGCTTCGTCCTGTCTAGCGGCTACAATGAGCAGTTCTTC
size: .; length: 17; D: TRBD2; J: TRBJ2-2; V: TRBV3-1; CDR3: CASRQNRLAGGAGELFF; DNA: TGTGCCAGCAGACAAAATCGACTAGCGGGAGGTGCCGGGGAGCTGTTTTTT
size: .; length: 13; D: .; J: TRBJ1-2; V: TRBV20-1; CDR3: CSASGGVNYGYTF; DNA: TGCAGTGCGAGCGGGGGCGTTAACTATGGCTACACCTTC
size: few; length: 14; D: .; J: TRBJ2-3; V: TRBV12-3/TRBV12-4; CDR3: CASSPPVGADTQYF; DNA: TGTGCCAGCAGTCCGCCGGTGGGGGCGGATACGCAGTATTTT
size: .; length: 15; D: .; J: TRBJ1-1; V: TRBV20-1; CDR3: CSARVGSRANTEAFF; DNA: TGCAGTGCTAGAGTAGGGAGCAGAGCGAACACTGAAGCTTTCTTT
size: .; length: 14; D: TRBD1; J: TRBJ2-1; V: TRBV6-5; CDR3: CASSSRTGVNEQFF; DNA: TGTGCCAGCAGCTCGAGGACAGGGGTGAATGAGCAGTTCTTC
size: .; length: 12; D: .; J: TRBJ1-2; V: TRBV29-1; CDR3: CSVEDRHYGYTF; DNA: TGCAGCGTTGAAGACCGGCACTATGGCTACACCTTC
size: .; length: 9; D: .; J: TRBJ2-3; V: TRBV6-6; CDR3: CASGDTQYF; DNA: TGTGCCAGCGGGGATACGCAGTATTTT
size: .; length: 14; D: TRBD2; J: TRBJ2-5; V: TRBV7-9; CDR3: CASSFLAGGETQYF; DNA: TGTGCCAGCAGCTTTCTAGCGGGAGGAGAGACCCAGTACTTC
size: .; length: 14; D: .; J: TRBJ1-2; V: TRBV20-1; CDR3: CSAPQFRGPGGYTF; DNA: TGCAGTGCTCCCCAATTCCGGGGACCCGGAGGCTACACCTTC
size: few; length: 14; D: TRBD1; J: TRBJ2-7; V: TRBV15; CDR3: CATSGTGGLGEQYF; DNA: TGTGCCACCAGCGGGACAGGGGGCCTGGGGGAGCAGTACTTC
size: .; length: 14; D: .; J: TRBJ1-1; V: TRBV4-2; CDR3: CASSHPGRHTEAFF; DNA: TGTGCCAGCAGCCACCCCGGACGGCACACTGAAGCTTTCTTT
size: .; length: 15; D: .; J: TRBJ1-5; V: TRBV18; CDR3: CASSPLEGDNQPQHF; DNA: TGTGCCAGCTCACCATTGGAAGGGGATAATCAGCCCCAGCATTTT